This T cell receptor (beta chain) emerged from a study of identical twins. TCRdb redid the calling of the 5' RACE reads with MiXCR, one entry per CDR3 protein. The table lists about 100,000 distinct CDR3 sequences, 5.9% of them singletons. Per the germline V gene, CDR1 is LGHDT and CDR2 is YNNKEL (reference sequence). The CDR3 loop spans 15 amino acids. V shed 4 bases and J 6 bases; nucleotides not matched to a gene: 5. This clonotype has ten or more counts. This receptor was obtained from a woman aged 45 to 65 in good health. V is TRBV3-1 and J is TRBJ2-1; TRBD2 matches at 11 bases. Source material: memory T cells sorted from blood. CDR3 loop: CASSPTSGSFNEQFF. Here the CDR3 DNA reads TGTGCCAGCAGCCCCACTAGCGGGAGTTTCAATGAGCAGTTCTTC.